Detailed here is one T cell receptor (beta chain). This receptor's antigen is unknown. No per-base quality is available; no much larger clone lies one base away. The sample comes from a study of blood T cell repertoires in COVID-19 (TCRdb year 2020). Broadly, across the study: Samples covering the acute and convalescent phases of COVID-19 were provided by collaborators in the United States, Italy and Spain. The material from the prospective study consisted of cDNA or gDNA derived from T cells, B-cell-depleted T cells, or PBMCs. Subjects who had been exposed to COVID-19, were actively infected with it, or had recovered from it provided the deeply sampled blood TCRbeta repertoires that made up the dataset. The repertoires were made available in a free public database intended to serve as a resource for research on the immune response to SARS-CoV-2. The samples were drawn from the first 160 participants of the ongoing ImmuneRACE study and from 1,254 subjects provided by 6 global collaborators. Nearly every sample came with metadata listing a de-identified subject ID, COVID-19 status, age in years and sex. Where HLA class I and class II types were available, the types were taken from metadata supplied by the sample provider, not from assay-based typing.

Findings and caveats that apply to the study as a whole: Clinical and demographic metadata were provided uncurated, with the amount varying by source and participant.

The immunoSEQ Assay, a bias-controlled multiplex PCR, was used to amplify TCRbeta CDR3 regions from genomic DNA. As for the original processing: The number of nucleated cells in each sample was estimated by amplification of reference gene primers within the assay. To quantify the absolute abundance of each unique TCRbeta CDR3 rearrangement, sequence reads were collapsed and filtered. For each sample, productive Simpson clonality was calculated as the square root of Simpson's diversity index across productive rearrangements. This immuneACCESS table, as held by TCRdb, lists in-frame sequences with V and J called but not all clones. Of the missing ones, under half trace to an unresolved V gene in checked studies; the others have no known cause. D and trimming come from the DNA, and the V and J calls and clone size come from that table. The sample contains fewer than 250,000 clones, more than 85% of them found a single time. Around 2.7% of the sample is held by the ten biggest clonotypes.

Each collaborating institution followed its own protocols to collect whole blood in K2EDTA tubes. For TCRbeta analysis, collaborators shipped samples as frozen whole blood, isolated PBMCs, or DNA extracted from either of those sample types. V sheds 7 bases and J sheds 3 bases, leaving 16 bases between their ends. From its cysteine to its phenylalanine, the CDR3 spans 14 amino acids. Solely the CDR3 DNA is kept, with 42 bases framed from the first base. As encoded in the germline V gene, CDR1 is MDHEN while CDR2 is SYDVKM. The TCR was taken from a man aged 55 to 70 with acute or convalescent COVID-19. The sample comprised peripheral blood. In this chain, TRBV28 is recombined with TRBJ2-7; the D gene cannot be resolved reliably. For the CDR3, the sequence is CASTPPQVRYEQYF. The nucleotides are TGTGCCAGCACGCCACCGCAGGTCCGCTACGAGCAGTACTTC.